A single T cell receptor (beta chain) is shown here with its context. Its antigen is as yet unknown. The data originate from a study of CD8+ T cells in alopecia areata. In the study overall: Treatment comprised oral tofacitinib, 5 to 10 mg twice daily, in treated patients.

Study-level points and caveats: The study found tofacitinib significantly decreased scalp clonality and expanded CD8+ clones among the top 100.

Treatment given: oral pan-JAK inhibitor, 5-10 mg twice daily. Investigators isolated RNA and reverse transcribed it into cDNA to act as the sequencing template. The data were produced by immunoSEQ multiplex PCR, yet TCRdb's version contains in-frame clones alone and is incomplete. The sample records about 250,000 clones, 60% being singletons. The starting material was CD4+ T cells sorted from blood, obtained at roughly week 52, from a patient treated with tofacitinib. The clonotype comes from a human donor with alopecia areata.

CDR3 sequence reads: CASSPRDLYGYTF. Here the CDR3 DNA reads TGTGCCAGCAGCCCTCGGGATCTCTATGGCTACACCTTC. The chain is built from TRBV7-2 and TRBJ1-2; D is uncertain. Germline V CDR1 and CDR2: SGHTA, FQGNSA. The CDR3 spans 13 residues. The V gene lost 5 bases and the J gene lost 4 bases, with 11 bases spanning the gap.